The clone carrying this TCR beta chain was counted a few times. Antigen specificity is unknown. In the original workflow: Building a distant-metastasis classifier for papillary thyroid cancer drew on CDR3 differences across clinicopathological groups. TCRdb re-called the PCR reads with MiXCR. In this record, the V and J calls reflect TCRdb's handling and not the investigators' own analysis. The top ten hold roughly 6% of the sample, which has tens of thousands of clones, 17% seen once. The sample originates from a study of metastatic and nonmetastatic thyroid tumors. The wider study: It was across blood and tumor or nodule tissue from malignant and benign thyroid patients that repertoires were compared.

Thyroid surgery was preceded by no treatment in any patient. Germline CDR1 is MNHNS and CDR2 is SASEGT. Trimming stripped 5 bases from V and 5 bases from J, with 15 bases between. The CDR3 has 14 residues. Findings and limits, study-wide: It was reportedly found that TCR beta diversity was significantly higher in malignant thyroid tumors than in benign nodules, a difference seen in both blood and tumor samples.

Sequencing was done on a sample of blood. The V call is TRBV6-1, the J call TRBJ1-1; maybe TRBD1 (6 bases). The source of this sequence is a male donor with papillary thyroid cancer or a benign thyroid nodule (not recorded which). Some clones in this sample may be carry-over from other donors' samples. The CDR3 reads CASSTQGGLTEAFF. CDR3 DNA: TGTGCCAGCAGTACACAGGGAGGATTAACTGAAGCTTTCTTT.